These 20 T cell receptor beta chains were all obtained from the same sample, sequenced in a study of cytomegalovirus exposure and HLA in healthy donors. The PCR used 60 Vbeta and 13 Jbeta primers. Sequenced by immunoSEQ multiplex PCR; TCRdb stores in-frame clones only, minus some. The sample comprises 100,000 to 150,000 clones, roughly 70% of which are singletons, and approximately 7% rests with the top ten. Specimen: PBMCs. The receptors were gathered from a man in his forties in good health and CMV-seropositive.

The J gene is TRBJ2-3, the V gene TRBV7-7; D not resolved. Trimming left V 1 base short and J 1 base short, with 6 bases between. The V gene's germline CDR1 is SSHAT and CDR2 FNYEAQ (reference sequence). CDR3 length: 14 residues. CDR3 sequence: CASSLVFGTDTQYF. CDR3 nucleotide sequence: TGTGCCAGCAGCTTAGTCTTTGGCACAGATACGCAGTATTTT.

This chain links TRBV7-7 with TRBJ2-5; TRBD2 matches at 16 bases. Looked up from germline, CDR1 is SSHAT and CDR2 is FNYEAQ (reference sequence). This CDR3 spans 16 amino acids. V shed 5 bases, J shed 6 bases, and the junction held 6 bases outside the gene matches. In DNA, the CDR3 is TGTGCCAGCAGCGCCGGGACTAGCGGGGGGGTAAAGACCCAGTACTTC. Protein: CASSAGTSGGVKTQYF. Supplemented by reference TRBV7-7 and TRBJ2-5, the full variable domain reads GAGVSQSPRYKVTKRGQDVTLRCDPISSHATLYWYQQALGQGPEFLTYFNYEAQPDKSGLPSDRFSAERPEGSISTLTIQRTEQRDSAMYRCASSAGTSGGVKTQYFGPGTRLLVL.

This chain links TRBV11-3 with TRBJ2-2; D possibly corresponds to TRBD1 (5 bases). This CDR3 contains 16 residues. V was cut by 5 bases and J by 5 bases, with 18 bases left in between. Germline V gene data show CDR1 as SGHNT and CDR2 as YENEEA. The CDR3 bases are TGTGCCAGCAGCCCTAGAGTAGGGGTTGGTACCGGGGAGCTGTTTTTT. This encodes CASSPRVGVGTGELFF.

The genes are TRBV18 and TRBJ1-5, with a possible D match to TRBD1 (5 bases). The germline CDR1 and CDR2 sequences are KGHSH and LQKENI. This CDR3 has 15 amino acids. Trimming removed 1 base at V and 3 bases at J, with 10 bases between. The CDR3 loop is CASSPQGPSNQPQHF. Written as DNA, the CDR3 is TGTGCCAGCTCACCACAGGGGCCCTCCAATCAGCCCCAGCATTTT.

The V gene is TRBV6-5, the J gene TRBJ2-7; D remains unclear. Germline values: CDR1 MNHEY, CDR2 SVGAGI. CDR3 size: 11 residues. The V end lost 0 bases, the J end lost 9 bases, and 6 bases lay between the germline ends. For the CDR3, the DNA is TGTGCCAGCAGTTACTCAGGAGTGCAGTACTTC. Translating gives CASSYSGVQYF.

The chain recombines TRBV29-1 with TRBJ1-2; perhaps TRBD1 as D (6 bases). The CDR3 runs to 12 residues. Trimming removed 1 base from V and 7 bases from J, with 10 bases in between. Germline-derived CDR1 and CDR2 are SQVTM and ANQGSEA. CDR3 DNA: TGCAGCGTTGAAGGCCAGGGGACTGGCTACACCTTC. It yields the protein CSVEGQGTGYTF.

This chain uses TRBV30 with TRBJ2-7; 8 positions match TRBD1. V shed 3 bases and J 4 bases; nucleotides not matched to a gene: 2. This CDR3 is built from 12 residues. CDR1 is GTSNPN, CDR2 SVGIG, per germline (reference sequence). Written as DNA, the CDR3 is TGTGCCTGGAGCAGGGGGCTGTACGAGCAGTACTTC. It is translated as CAWSRGLYEQYF.

This clone was seen only a few times. CDR3 in amino acids: CASSPFSSYEQYF. The CDR3 nucleotides read TGTGCCAGCAGCCCCTTCAGCTCCTACGAGCAGTACTTC. The gene calls are TRBV7-2 and TRBJ2-7; D remains unclear. Germline CDR1 is SGHTA and CDR2 is FQGNSA. The CDR3 is 13 amino acids. Trimming shortened V by 5 bases and J by 0 bases, and 8 bases separated the two germline ends.

The V gene is TRBV6-1, the J gene TRBJ2-7; D gene ambiguous. This CDR3 region has 11 residues. CDR1 is MNHNS, CDR2 SASEGT, per germline. The ends were cut back, 7 bases at V and 1 base at J, with 5 bases in the middle. CDR3 protein: CASIRSYEQYF. The CDR3 nucleotides read TGTGCCAGCATTCGTTCCTACGAGCAGTACTTC.

This clone has a handful of counts. This chain connects TRBV5-4 to TRBJ1-4; tentatively, D is TRBD1 (5 bases). V was shortened by 5 bases and J by 7 bases, with 18 bases between the two germline ends. CDR3 length: 15 residues. CDR1 and CDR2 (germline): SGHNT, YYREEE (reference sequence). The CDR3 reads CASSRGGPQAEKLFF. The CDR3 bases are TGTGCCAGCAGTCGGGGGGGACCGCAGGCTGAAAAACTGTTTTTT.

This chain joins TRBV28 and TRBJ2-5; D may be TRBD1 (6 bases). Trimming stripped 5 bases from V and 3 bases from J, with 16 bases between. The CDR3 spans 15 residues. In germline, CDR1 is MDHEN, CDR2 SYDVKM. CDR3 DNA: TGTGCCAGCAGTGGTTCGGGACAAACAGAAGAGACCCAGTACTTC. Protein sequence: CASSGSGQTEETQYF.

A few counts support this clone. The chain is built from TRBV18 and TRBJ2-7; TRBD2 might be the D (6 bases). V dropped 1 base and J dropped 5 bases, with 18 bases sitting between them. The CDR3 runs to 16 residues. CDR1 and CDR2 from the germline V gene are KGHSH and LQKENI. The DNA for the CDR3 is TGTGCCAGCTCACCACTCCCATACGGGGGTGGTAACGAGCAGTACTTC. Protein sequence: CASSPLPYGGGNEQYF.

The CDR3 is CASRSAGVGDTQYF. The CDR3 region has the DNA TGTGCCAGCAGGTCAGCGGGGGTAGGAGATACGCAGTATTTT. The rearrangement uses TRBV28 and TRBJ2-3; 8 bases map to TRBD2. The CDR3 loop spans 14 amino acids. Germline-derived CDR1 and CDR2 are MDHEN and SYDVKM. V shed 6 bases and J 5 bases; nucleotides not matched to a gene: 7.

This clone occurred once. The rearrangement uses TRBV28 and TRBJ2-5; the D is unclear. Trimming left V 6 bases short and J 4 bases short, with 15 bases between. This CDR3 region has 14 residues. Germline V gene lookup returns CDR1 MDHEN and CDR2 SYDVKM. The CDR3 spells CASSYLPPRETQYF. The CDR3, as DNA: TGTGCCAGCAGCTACCTACCTCCTCGAGAGACCCAGTACTTC.

V gene TRBV19 combines with J gene TRBJ2-2, with 7 bases aligning to TRBD1. The CDR3 sequence is 15 residues long. Germline-derived CDR1 and CDR2 are LNHDA and SQIVND (reference sequence). With V trimmed by 5 bases and J by 6 bases, 9 bases remained unmatched. The CDR3 DNA sequence: TGTGCCAGTAGTGAGACAGGGATCCCCGCCGGGGAGCTGTTTTTT. Translating it yields CASSETGIPAGELFF.

The J gene is TRBJ2-3, the V gene TRBV5-6; the match to TRBD2 covers 8 bases. V was clipped by 4 bases and J by 4 bases; unmatched bases: 8. From germline, CDR1 is SGHDT and CDR2 YYEEEE. The CDR3 spans 15 residues. Written as DNA, the CDR3 is TGTGCCAGCAGCAGGCCAGCGGGGGAACCAGATACGCAGTATTTT. It codes for CASSRPAGEPDTQYF.

V usage is TRBV14 and J usage is TRBJ1-4; tentative D call: TRBD1 (5 bases). V was pared by 4 bases and J by 4 bases, with 13 bases between. The CDR3 length is 15 residues. The germline CDR1 and CDR2 sequences are SGHDN and FVKESK. CDR3 sequence (DNA): TGTGCCAGCAGCCGAAGACAGCCGGGTAATGAAAAACTGTTTTTT. Encoded protein: CASSRRQPGNEKLFF.

The table lists this clone with a few counts. This sequence joins TRBV29-1 and TRBJ1-1; the D is unclear. Trimming took 3 bases from V and 3 from J, leaving 11 bases between them. Germline V gives CDR1 SQVTM, CDR2 ANQGSEA. The CDR3 extends over 13 amino acids. As DNA, the CDR3 is TGCAGCGTTGACGACGGCAGGTACACTGAAGCTTTCTTT. Its protein product is CSVDDGRYTEAFF.

CDR3: CASSRRGRGNTEAFF. The CDR3 DNA sequence: TGTGCCAGCAGTCGGAGGGGGCGAGGGAACACTGAAGCTTTCTTT. The V call is TRBV27, the J call TRBJ1-1; 7 bases are a match to TRBD1. From germline, CDR1 is MNHEY and CDR2 SMNVEV (reference sequence). V was pared by 5 bases and J by 1 base, with 7 bases of the junction left unmatched. This CDR3 is 15 amino acids long.

The chain employs TRBV5-4 and TRBJ1-1; D call uncertain. With 1 base removed from V and 1 base from J, the gap between germline ends came to 20 bases. CDR3 length: 18 amino acids. CDR1 and CDR2 from the germline V gene are SGHNT and YYREEE (reference sequence). The CDR3 spells CASSLIGGKGLWNTEAFF. Here the CDR3 DNA reads TGTGCCAGCAGCTTGATAGGAGGTAAAGGACTCTGGAACACTGAAGCTTTCTTT.